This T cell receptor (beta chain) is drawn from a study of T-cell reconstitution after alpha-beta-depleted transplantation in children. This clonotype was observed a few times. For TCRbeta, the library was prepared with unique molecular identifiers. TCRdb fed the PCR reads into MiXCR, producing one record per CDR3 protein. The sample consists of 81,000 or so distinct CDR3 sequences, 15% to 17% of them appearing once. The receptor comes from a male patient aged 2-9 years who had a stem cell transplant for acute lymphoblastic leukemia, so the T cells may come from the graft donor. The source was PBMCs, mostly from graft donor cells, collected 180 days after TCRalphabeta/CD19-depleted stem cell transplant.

CDR3 coding DNA: TGTGCCAGCAGCCCCGCCCCTTACGAGCAGTACTTC. This encodes CASSPAPYEQYF. The chain recombines TRBV6-6 with TRBJ2-7; no clear D gene. The CDR3 covers 12 residues. CDR1 is MNHNY and CDR2 is SVGAGI in the germline V gene (reference sequence). Trimming stripped 6 bases from V and 4 bases from J, with 10 bases between.